Below, 10 T cell receptor beta chains from the same sample are listed, as sequenced in a study of cytomegalovirus exposure and HLA in healthy donors. Both 60 Vbeta primers and 13 Jbeta primers went into the PCR. Profiled with immunoSEQ multiplex PCR; TCRdb holds only in-frame clones, not every one. The data hold over 110,000 clones, with roughly 80% observed a single time. The specimen sequenced was PBMCs. The receptors derive from a man aged 40-55 years in good health and CMV-seronegative.

The chain couples TRBV7-2 to TRBJ1-4, with D uncertain. From germline, CDR1 is SGHTA and CDR2 FQGNSA. Trimming pared 0 bases from V and 5 bases from J, leaving 10 bases between. This CDR3 region has 15 residues. The CDR3 bases are TGTGCCAGCAGCTTAGCGCAGGCGTACAATGAAAAACTGTTTTTT. Its translation is CASSLAQAYNEKLFF.

CDR3 residues: CATSGSNQPQHF. In nucleotides, the CDR3 is TGTGCCACCTCGGGTAGCAATCAGCCCCAGCATTTT. The chain links TRBV2 to TRBJ1-5, with unresolved D. The length of the CDR3 is 12 residues. Germline V lookup: CDR1 SNHLY, CDR2 FYNNEI. Trimming cost V 10 bases and J 0 bases, with 7 bases left between them.

The J gene is TRBJ2-7, the V gene TRBV7-9; tentative D call: TRBD2 (5 bases). The CDR3 sequence is 15 residues long. Trimming stripped 5 bases from V and 4 bases from J, with 18 bases between. CDR1 is SEHNR and CDR2 is FQNEAQ in the germline V gene (reference sequence). The CDR3 here is CASSPEAGSGYEQYF. Written as DNA, the CDR3 is TGTGCCAGCAGCCCAGAGGCGGGCAGTGGTTACGAGCAGTACTTC.

This chain links TRBV5-4 with TRBJ2-1; 7 positions agree with TRBD1. The junction had 4 bases not matched to a gene; V was cut back by 0 bases and J by 1 base. CDR3 length: 16 residues. Per the germline V gene, CDR1 is SGHNT and CDR2 is YYREEE (reference sequence). CDR3 in amino acids: CASSLESRGSYNEQFF. CDR3 DNA: TGTGCCAGCAGCTTGGAATCCAGGGGGTCCTACAATGAGCAGTTCTTC. The variable domain in full, with the rest retrieved from reference TRBV5-4 and TRBJ2-1, is ETGVTQSPTHLIKTRGQQVTLRCSSQSGHNTVSWYQQALGQGPQFIFQYYREEENGRGNFPPRFSGLQFPNYSSELNVNALELDDSALYLCASSLESRGSYNEQFFGPGTRLTVL.

Concerning this clone itself: The identical CDR3 is also encoded by other nucleotide sequences in the sample. The chain combines TRBV5-1 with TRBJ1-1; 10 bases map to TRBD1. V trimming: 3 bases; J trimming: 5 bases; junction bases outside the gene matches: 4. CDR3 size: 14 residues. Germline values: CDR1 SGHRS, CDR2 YFSETQ. The CDR3 DNA reads as TGCGCCAGCAGCTCGGACAGGGGGGATACTGAAGCTTTCTTT. This sequence encodes CASSSDRGDTEAFF.

The rearrangement joins TRBV27 to TRBJ2-2; TRBD2 matches 12 bases. The trim removed 1 base at V and 0 bases at J, leaving 9 bases unmatched. Germline V lookup: CDR1 MNHEY, CDR2 SMNVEV (reference sequence). The CDR3 is made up of 20 amino acids. The CDR3 region is CASSLWRPSGGAPNTGELFF. Here the CDR3 DNA reads TGTGCCAGCAGTTTATGGAGGCCTAGCGGGGGGGCTCCGAACACCGGGGAGCTGTTTTTT.

In its sample, this clone was seen a few times. The chain combines TRBV20-1 with TRBJ2-7, with unresolved D. Germline CDR1 and CDR2: DFQATT and SNEGSKA (reference sequence). CDR3 length: 11 amino acids. Trimming took off 5 bases at V and 7 bases at J, with 12 bases between the two ends. The CDR3 nucleotides read TGCAGTGCTTGGGCGCGTCTAGAGCAGTACTTC. It specifies CSAWARLEQYF.

The chain employs TRBV20-1 and TRBJ2-5; no clear D. This CDR3 spans 11 amino acids. In germline, CDR1 is DFQATT, CDR2 SNEGSKA (reference sequence). Trimming removed 3 bases from V and 5 bases from J, with 7 bases in between. The CDR3 is CSASPLETQYF. The CDR3 DNA is TGCAGTGCTAGCCCCCTCGAGACCCAGTACTTC.

Comments on this clone: The sample carries other DNA sequences with the same CDR3. V and J are TRBV7-7 and TRBJ2-5; 10 positions match TRBD1. Trimming removed 1 base from V and 1 base from J; junction bases left unmatched: 0. Germline lookup yields CDR1 SSHAT and CDR2 FNYEAQ (reference sequence). The CDR3 is 15 amino acids. For the CDR3, the DNA is TGTGCCAGCAGCTTAGGGACAGGGGGCCAAGAGACCCAGTACTTC. Translating gives CASSLGTGGQETQYF.

This clone has only a few counts. The V call is TRBV6-1, the J call TRBJ1-1, with D perhaps TRBD1 (6 bases). There are 14 residues in the CDR3. CDR1 MNHNS and CDR2 SASEGT come from the germline V gene. With 5 bases removed from V and 1 base from J, the gap between germline ends came to 11 bases. The CDR3 is CASSRLTGNTEAFF. The CDR3 DNA reads TGTGCCAGCAGTCGATTGACAGGGAACACTGAAGCTTTCTTT.